This T cell receptor beta chain was sequenced for a study of spatial heterogeneity in lung cancer (dated by TCRdb to the late 2010s). Study-level background: The donors were about 65 patients from the lung TRACERx cohort who had early-stage, untreated non-small cell lung cancer. Follow-up PBMC samples were sequenced whenever available, with a median time to follow-up of 2 to 3 years after resection. Beta-chain transcripts were consistently detected in greater numbers than alpha-chain transcripts, which likely reflected higher beta-chain transcript abundance. In the raw uncorrected reads, each unique combination of TCR and UMI appeared more than ten times on average. In non-small cell lung cancer, the study quantitatively compared TCR alpha and beta repertoires across several tumor regions, matched nontumor lung, and blood. Nonsynonymous mutation counts, determined by whole-exome sequencing of tumor tissue, were related to TCR repertoire features. Both alpha and beta chains were TCR-sequenced in 200 or so tumor regions, 64 matched nontumor lung samples and around 50 PBMC samples obtained at surgery. Summary of the overall study and its limitations: Comparisons of baseline and follow-up blood repertoires included only approximately 15 patients. Ubiquitous expanded tumor TCRs were detected in blood more often at tumor resection than at routine follow-up. Confirming at a functional level the hypothesis that regional TCRs recognize regional mutations was considered to require additional single-cell paired TCR alpha and beta sequencing.

V is reduced by 2 bases and J by 1 base, leaving a spacing of 14 bases between them. The cysteine opens and the phenylalanine closes a CDR3 of 15 amino acids. Of the read, only the CDR3 DNA is kept; its 45 bases are in frame from base 1. CDR1 DFQATT and CDR2 SNEGSKA are derived from the germline V gene (reference sequence). Libraries were prepared through 5' RACE. The listed sequencing device is NextSeq 500. The TCR library protocol attached a unique molecular identifier to each TCR cDNA molecule to allow correction of PCR and sequencing errors. The original methods were these. TCR identification, UMI-based error correction and CDR3 extraction were all carried out with Decombinator tools. TCRs above a frequency of 2 per 1,000, corresponding to the top 1% of the tumor frequency distribution, were defined as expanded. Rényi diversity was computed with the R vegan package after subsampling each repertoire 100 times to 5,000 TCRs. CDR3 similarity networks were constructed using string-kernel similarity of amino acid triplets, with links drawn between CDR3s whose pairwise similarity was above 0.82. TCRdb trimmed public reads at Q25 via fastp, called clones via MiXCR and kept in-frame beta chains. CDR3 protein duplicates are merged, each entry listing the most common genes and DNA. The V and J calls were determined by TCRdb, not by the authors. The sample table shows 110,000 or so distinct CDR3 sequences, and 9.5% to 14% are seen once. The ten largest clones represent 24% of the sample.

This clonotype occurred many times. Its target antigen remains unknown. Base qualities are missing; no much larger clone stands one base away. The sample's time point label is to be understood as: blood at routine non-recurrence follow-up after resection. Without any cell sorting, TCR sequencing was performed on whole RNA extracted either from tumor and nontumor lung tissue or from cryopreserved PBMC samples. Only patients for whom sufficient RNA was available from at least two tumor regions were selected for TCR sequencing. This TCR derives from a female donor with early-stage non-small cell lung cancer. The rearrangement combines TRBV20-1 with TRBJ1-1; 5 matching bases give a weak D call of TRBD1. Sequences were derived from PBMCs, sampled at follow-up. The DNA sequence is TGCAGTGCTAGATCCGAAACAGGACCGAACACTGAAGCTTTCTTT. It translates as CSARSETGPNTEAFF.